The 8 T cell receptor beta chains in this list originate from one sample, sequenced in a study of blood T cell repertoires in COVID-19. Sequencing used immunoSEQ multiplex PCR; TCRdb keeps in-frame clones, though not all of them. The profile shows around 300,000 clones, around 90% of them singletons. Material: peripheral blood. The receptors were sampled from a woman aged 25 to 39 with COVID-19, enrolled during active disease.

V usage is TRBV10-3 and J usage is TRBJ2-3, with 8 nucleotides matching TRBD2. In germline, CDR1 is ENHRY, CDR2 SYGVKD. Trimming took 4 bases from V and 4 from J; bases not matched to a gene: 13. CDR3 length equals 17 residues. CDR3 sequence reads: CAISGFLLAGGPDTQYF. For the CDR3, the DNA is TGTGCCATCAGTGGGTTCCTCTTGGCGGGAGGTCCAGATACGCAGTATTTT.

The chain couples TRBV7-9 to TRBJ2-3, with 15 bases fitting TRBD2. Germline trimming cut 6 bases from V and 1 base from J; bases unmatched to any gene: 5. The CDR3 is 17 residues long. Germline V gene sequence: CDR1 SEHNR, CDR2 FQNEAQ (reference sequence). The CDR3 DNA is TGTGCCAGCAGACGCGGGACTAGCGGGAGGCGCACAGATACGCAGTATTTT. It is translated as CASRRGTSGRRTDTQYF.

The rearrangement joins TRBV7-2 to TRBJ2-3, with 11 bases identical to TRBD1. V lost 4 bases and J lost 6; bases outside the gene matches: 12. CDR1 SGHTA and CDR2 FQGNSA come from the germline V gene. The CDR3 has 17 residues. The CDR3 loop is CASSSGQGARERDTQYF. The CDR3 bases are TGTGCCAGCAGCTCCGGACAGGGGGCGCGGGAGAGGGATACGCAGTATTTT.

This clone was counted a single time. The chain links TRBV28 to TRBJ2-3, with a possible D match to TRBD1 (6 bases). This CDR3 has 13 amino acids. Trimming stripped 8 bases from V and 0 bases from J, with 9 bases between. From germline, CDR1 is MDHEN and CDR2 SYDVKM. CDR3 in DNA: TGTGCCAGCGGACAGCCTAGCACAGATACGCAGTATTTT. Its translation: CASGQPSTDTQYF.

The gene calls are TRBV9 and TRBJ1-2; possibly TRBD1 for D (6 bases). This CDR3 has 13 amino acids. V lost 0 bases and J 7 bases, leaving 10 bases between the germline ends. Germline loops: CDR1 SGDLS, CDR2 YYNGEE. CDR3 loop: CASSVGGRGGYTF. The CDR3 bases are TGTGCCAGCAGCGTAGGTGGCAGGGGTGGCTACACCTTC.

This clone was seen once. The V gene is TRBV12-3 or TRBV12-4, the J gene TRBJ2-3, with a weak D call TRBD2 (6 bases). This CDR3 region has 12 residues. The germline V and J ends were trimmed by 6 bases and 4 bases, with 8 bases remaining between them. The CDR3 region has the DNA TGTGCCAGCAGACGACTAGCAGATACGCAGTATTTT. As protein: CASRRLADTQYF.

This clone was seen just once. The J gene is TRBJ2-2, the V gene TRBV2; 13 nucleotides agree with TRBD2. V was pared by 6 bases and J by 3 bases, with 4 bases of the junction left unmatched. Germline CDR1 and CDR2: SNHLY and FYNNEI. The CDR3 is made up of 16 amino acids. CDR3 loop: CASSGLAGAYTGELFF. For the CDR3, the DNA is TGTGCCAGCAGCGGACTAGCGGGGGCCTACACCGGGGAGCTGTTTTTT.

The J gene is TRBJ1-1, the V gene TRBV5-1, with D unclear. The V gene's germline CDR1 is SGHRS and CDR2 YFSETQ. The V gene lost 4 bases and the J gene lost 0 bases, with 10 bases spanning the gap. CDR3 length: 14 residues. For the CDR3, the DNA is TGCGCCAGCAGCCCTCCATACATGAACACTGAAGCTTTCTTT. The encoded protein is CASSPPYMNTEAFF.